This TCR beta chain appears in the sequencing data of a study of T cells in Graves' hyperthyroidism and ophthalmopathy. These patients, aged 18 to 65, had recently diagnosed hyperthyroidism lasting under 2 months. Thyroid ultrasound and orbital computed tomography, with clinical symptoms and serum thyroxine and TRAb, informed diagnoses. Regions amplified from RNA transcripts were the TCR beta CDR3 regions. First-round RT-PCR targeting the TCR CDR3 was performed with the HTBI primer set. MiXCR, run by TCRdb on the multiplex PCR reads, gives a single entry per CDR3 protein. The sample lists 300,000 to 450,000 distinct CDR3 sequences, about 13% seen once, with less than 25% in the top ten. Germline V CDR1 and CDR2: DFQATT, SNEGSKA (reference sequence). After removal of 0 bases from V and 6 bases from J, the junction contained 15 bases not matched to a gene. This CDR3 is 17 amino acids long. A few counts support this clonotype.

The rearrangement uses TRBV20-1 and TRBJ2-7; 9 nucleotides align to TRBD1. This TCR was sampled from a man younger than 40 with Graves' hyperthyroidism that later progressed to Graves' ophthalmopathy. Sequencing was done on a sample of blood. CDR3 nucleotides: TGCAGTGCTAGAGACGGGACAGGGCTATGGACGCTAAGCGAGCAGTACTTC. This translates into CSARDGTGLWTLSEQYF.